The rows below give T cell receptor beta chains drawn from one sample of a study of cytomegalovirus exposure and HLA in healthy donors. This table comes from immunoSEQ multiplex PCR, and its TCRdb copy is limited to in-frame clones, with some not included. The table records under 200,000 clones, under 80% of them present only once. Material for sequencing was PBMCs. The receptors originated from a female donor in good health and CMV-seronegative. The CDR3 runs from the conserved cysteine through the conserved F or W. The order of the fields is clone size, V gene, J gene, D gene, CDR3 protein, CDR3 DNA. A D gene is named only where the DNA matches it firmly. A clone size is listed for some rows: how often the clone was seen (once, few, many), or a class if it is expanded.

-	TRBV15	TRBJ1-2	TRBD1	CATSSGTGGGYGYTF	TGTGCCACCAGCAGCGGTACAGGGGGCGGCTATGGCTACACCTTC
few	TRBV15	TRBJ2-7	TRBD2	CATSRGLTSGNYEQYF	TGTGCCACCAGCAGAGGGTTAACTAGCGGGAACTACGAGCAGTACTTC
-	TRBV29-1	TRBJ1-2	-	CSVVPGGNYGYTF	TGCAGCGTTGTCCCTGGCGGAAACTATGGCTACACCTTC
-	TRBV29-1	TRBJ2-7	TRBD2	CSASAGERYEQYF	TGCAGCGCCTCAGCGGGAGAAAGGTACGAGCAGTACTTC
-	TRBV4-3	TRBJ2-1	-	CASSQAGGEWNEQFF	TGCGCCAGCAGCCAAGCGGGGGGCGAGTGGAATGAGCAGTTCTTC
-	TRBV2	TRBJ1-4	-	CASSEGSATNEKLFF	TGTGCCAGCAGTGAAGGGAGTGCAACTAATGAAAAACTGTTTTTT
few	TRBV30	TRBJ2-2	-	CAWSTQVDGELFF	TGTGCCTGGAGTACACAGGTGGACGGGGAGCTGTTTTTT
-	TRBV12-5	TRBJ2-1	TRBD2	CASGLVRQGLAGGLGLNEQFF	TGTGCTAGTGGTTTGGTACGTCAGGGACTAGCGGGAGGGCTGGGTTTGAATGAGCAGTTCTTC
-	TRBV5-1	TRBJ2-7	-	CASKSGRSYEQYF	TGCGCCAGCAAAAGCGGCCGCTCCTACGAGCAGTACTTC
-	TRBV6-5	TRBJ1-1	-	CASTSRAEAFF	TGTGCCAGCACCAGCCGGGCTGAAGCTTTCTTT
-	TRBV7-3	TRBJ2-6	TRBD2	CASTEAGGISGANVLTF	TGTGCCAGCACCGAAGCGGGAGGGATCTCTGGGGCCAACGTCCTGACTTTC
-	TRBV7-2	TRBJ2-5	TRBD2	CASSLLAGRETQYF	TGTGCCAGCAGCTTACTAGCGGGGAGGGAGACCCAGTACTTC
once	TRBV28	TRBJ1-1	-	CASSSPQMGGRITEAFF	TGTGCCAGCAGTAGTCCCCAAATGGGGGGAAGGATAACTGAAGCTTTCTTT
-	TRBV19	TRBJ1-6	TRBD1	CATQGLIDSPLHF	TGTGCCACACAGGGGCTAATTGATTCACCCCTCCACTTT
-	TRBV7-9	TRBJ2-1	-	CASSFTSLRNEQFF	TGTGCCAGCAGCTTTACTAGCCTCCGCAATGAGCAGTTCTTC
-	TRBV29-1	TRBJ2-7	TRBD1	CSVSGQGVEQYF	TGCAGCGTTTCAGGACAGGGCGTAGAGCAGTACTTC
-	TRBV10-3	TRBJ1-5	TRBD1	CAISTDRASNQPQHF	TGTGCCATCAGTACCGACAGGGCCAGCAATCAGCCCCAGCATTTT
-	TRBV7-9	TRBJ2-3	TRBD2	CASSRGLAGPSTDTQYF	TGTGCCAGCAGTCGCGGACTAGCGGGTCCTAGCACAGATACGCAGTATTTT
-	TRBV27	TRBJ2-7	TRBD2	CASSFSGGAVGEQYF	TGTGCCAGCAGTTTTAGCGGGGGGGCGGTTGGCGAGCAGTACTTC
few	TRBV7-3	TRBJ1-1	-	CASSLLGAKTEAFF	TGTGCCAGCAGCTTGCTAGGGGCAAAAACTGAAGCTTTCTTT
-	TRBV7-2	TRBJ2-3	TRBD2	CASSLVGLAVGDTQYF	TGTGCCAGCAGCTTAGTGGGACTAGCGGTTGGAGATACGCAGTATTTT
-	TRBV30	TRBJ2-2	-	CAWSLVNTGELFF	TGTGCCTGGAGTTTAGTTAACACCGGGGAGCTGTTTTTT
-	TRBV14	TRBJ2-1	TRBD2	CASSQGLAAFYEQFF	TGTGCCAGCAGCCAAGGGCTAGCGGCCTTTTATGAGCAGTTCTTC
-	TRBV7-9	TRBJ2-7	-	CASSSTGYEQYF	TGTGCCAGCAGCTCTACCGGCTACGAGCAGTACTTC
few	TRBV9	TRBJ2-2	TRBD2	CASSPRLAGETGELFF	TGTGCCAGCAGCCCCAGACTAGCGGGGGAAACCGGGGAGCTGTTTTTT
-	TRBV6-5	TRBJ2-7	TRBD2	CASRMRGDYSYEQYF	TGTGCCAGCAGAATGCGGGGGGACTACTCCTACGAGCAGTACTTC
-	TRBV11-2	TRBJ1-2	-	CASSLDPNSYGYTF	TGTGCCAGCAGCTTAGATCCAAACAGCTATGGCTACACCTTC
-	TRBV7-2	TRBJ2-7	TRBD1	CASSLGQGNSYEQYF	TGTGCCAGCAGCTTAGGACAGGGTAATTCCTACGAGCAGTACTTC
-	TRBV5-4	TRBJ2-5	-	CASSSTGAQETQYF	TGTGCCAGCAGCTCCACAGGTGCCCAAGAGACCCAGTACTTC
-	TRBV2	TRBJ2-4	TRBD2	CASSDREVAKNIQYF	TGTGCCAGCAGTGATCGGGAGGTAGCCAAAAACATTCAGTACTTC
-	TRBV6-1	TRBJ2-7	TRBD2	CASSELAGGPSEQYF	TGTGCCAGCAGTGAGCTAGCGGGAGGGCCATCCGAGCAGTACTTC
few	TRBV9	TRBJ2-1	-	CASSVGVNNEQFF	TGTGCCAGCAGCGTGGGAGTAAACAATGAGCAGTTCTTC
many	TRBV6-4	TRBJ2-3	TRBD1	CASSEETGGTDTQYF	TGTGCCAGCAGTGAAGAGACAGGGGGCACAGATACGCAGTATTTT
-	TRBV28	TRBJ1-5	-	CASSFEQGFNQPQHF	TGTGCCAGCAGTTTTGAACAGGGCTTCAATCAGCCCCAGCATTTT
-	TRBV6-1	TRBJ2-3	TRBD2	CAGSGSTSDTQYF	TGTGCCGGTAGCGGGAGTACCTCGGATACGCAGTATTTT
few	TRBV5-6	TRBJ2-4	TRBD2	CASSFGTSGRTLTQYF	TGTGCCAGCAGCTTCGGGACTAGCGGGAGGACACTAACACAGTACTTC
-	TRBV4-1	TRBJ1-2	-	CASSPSETGTYGYTF	TGCGCCAGCAGCCCTTCTGAGACAGGAACCTATGGCTACACCTTC